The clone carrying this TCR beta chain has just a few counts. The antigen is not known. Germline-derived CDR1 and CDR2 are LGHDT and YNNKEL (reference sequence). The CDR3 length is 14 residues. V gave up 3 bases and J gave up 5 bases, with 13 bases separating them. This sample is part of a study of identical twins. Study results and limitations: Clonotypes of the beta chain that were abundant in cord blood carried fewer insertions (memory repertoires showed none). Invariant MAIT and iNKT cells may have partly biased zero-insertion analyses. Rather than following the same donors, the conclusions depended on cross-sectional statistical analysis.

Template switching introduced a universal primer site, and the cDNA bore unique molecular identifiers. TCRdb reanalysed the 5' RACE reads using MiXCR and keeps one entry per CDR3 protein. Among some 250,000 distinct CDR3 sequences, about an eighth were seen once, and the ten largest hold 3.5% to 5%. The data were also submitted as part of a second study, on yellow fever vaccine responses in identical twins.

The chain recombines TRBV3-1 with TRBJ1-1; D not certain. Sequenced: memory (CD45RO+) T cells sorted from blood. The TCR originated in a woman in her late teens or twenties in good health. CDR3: CASSQVPLGTEAFF. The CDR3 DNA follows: TGTGCCAGCAGCCAGGTCCCCCTGGGTACTGAAGCTTTCTTT.